This T cell receptor beta chain was identified in a study of early T cells in non-severe SARS-CoV-2 infection (dated by TCRdb to about 2021). In terms of the full investigation: Because TCR sequencing relied on bulk RNA taken from unsorted whole blood, pairing of alpha and beta chains was not possible.

The library was prepared using 5' RACE. The instrument was a NextSeq 500. To correct for sequencing error and PCR bias, the TCR library protocol tagged individual cDNA molecules with unique molecular identifiers. Both TCR alpha and beta chains were sequenced, and tight co-correlation was observed between alpha and beta sequence abundances in each sample. The paper's data handling went like this. Decombinator V4 was used to annotate the V gene, J gene and CDR3 of the TCR sequences. TCRs were defined as expanded if a significant change between any two time points was detected under a Poisson model with p below 0.0001. Abundances of TCRs were expressed as counts per million after normalisation to the total number of TCRs sequenced in each sample. TRAV1-2 paired with TRAJ12, TRAJ20 or TRAJ33 defined MAIT TCRs, while TRAV10 paired with TRAJ18 defined iNKT TCRs. VDJdb, accessed 1 November 2021, was searched for CMV, EBV and SARS-CoV-2 annotated TCRs, with TCRs annotated for multiple antigens excluded. TCRdb reprocessed the public reads (quality trimming at Q25 with fastp, clone calling with MiXCR) and kept in-frame beta chains. Every distinct CDR3 protein forms one entry, paired with its most common genes and DNA. It is TCRdb's table, rather than the study itself, that gives the V and J calls and clone size. Present in this sample are about 49,000 distinct CDR3 sequences, approximately 12% of which were seen just once. Approximately 8.5% of the sample goes to the ten largest clones.

Worth noting for this clonotype: Which antigen it targets is not known. No much larger clonotype is one base removed from it; base qualities were not supplied.

Clipping removes 2 bases from V and 1 base from J, with 6 as the unmatched junction base count. From the germline V gene (reference sequence), CDR1 is MNHEY and CDR2 is SMNVEV. From the cysteine through the phenylalanine, the CDR3 covers 16 amino acids. Only the CDR3 DNA is retained, 48 bases long and in frame from the first base. This was a case-control study nested in a cohort of healthcare workers in London, UK, who had nasopharyngeal swab PCR tests and blood samples taken every week. Between 23 and 31 March 2020, the week of the UK lockdown, healthcare workers were enrolled and then followed up weekly for as long as 16 weeks. Here is what the overall study found, with its caveats: VDJdb matching was skewed toward anti-spike CD8 responses, so virus-specific expansions were likely underestimated and private and CD4 specificities were missed.

The TCR was taken from an adult who was a healthcare worker with PCR-confirmed SARS-CoV-2 infection or an uninfected control (not recorded which). Sequenced input: whole blood. The chain uses TRBV27 and TRBJ2-3, and TRBD1 aligns with 7 junction nucleotides. The CDR3 loop reads CASSLNTGARTDTQYF. The DNA sequence is given as TGTGCCAGCAGTTTAAACACAGGGGCCCGCACAGATACGCAGTATTTT.